These 7 T cell receptor beta chains share one sample of origin, sequenced in a study of shared clonotypes between healthy human individuals. The assay was immunoSEQ multiplex PCR, and TCRdb's table has in-frame clones only and misses some. The sample lists about 380,000 clones; roughly 96% were seen once. Sequencing was performed on memory CD8+ T cells sorted from blood. Subset meaning: CD45RO+ cells pooled with CCR7-negative TemRA cells. These TCRs come from a man in his thirties or forties in good health.

The chain joins TRBV6-1 to TRBJ1-2; TRBD1 matches 7 bases. Germline loops: CDR1 MNHNS, CDR2 SASEGT. After removal of 7 bases from V and 5 bases from J, the junction contained 4 bases not matched to a gene. The CDR3 sequence is 12 residues long. The CDR3, as DNA: TGTGCCAGCACTGACAGGGTATATGGCTACACCTTC. This gives the protein CASTDRVYGYTF.

This clone has a single count. The gene calls are TRBV10-3 and TRBJ2-1; D unresolved. Trimming left V 8 bases short and J 2 bases short, with 10 bases between. Germline CDR1 ENHRY, CDR2 SYGVKD. This CDR3 spans 13 amino acids. In DNA, the CDR3 is TGTGCCATCCTAGGTTTCCCCTACAATGAGCAGTTCTTC. Its translation is CAILGFPYNEQFF.

Remarks on this clone: Sequence at one end of the junction differs from germline and may be a read error. The chain combines TRBV7-7 with TRBJ2-1; possible D gene TRBD2, 5 bases. The V gene's germline CDR1 is SSHAT and CDR2 FNYEAQ (reference sequence). The CDR3 is made up of 14 amino acids. CDR3 sequence reads: CASSLALGINEQFF. In DNA form, the CDR3 reads TGTGCTAGCAGCTTAGCGCTAGGTATCAATGAGCAGTTCTTC.

This chain connects TRBV7-2 to TRBJ1-2; 7 nucleotides agree with TRBD1. Germline V gives CDR1 SGHTA, CDR2 FQGNSA. Trimming removed 5 bases from V and 3 bases from J; junction bases left unmatched: 9. The CDR3 consists of 15 residues. As DNA, the CDR3 is TGTGCCAGCAGCCCCCGGGCAGGGACAGACTATGGCTACACCTTC. This sequence encodes CASSPRAGTDYGYTF.

This chain connects TRBV30 to TRBJ2-3; weak D call: TRBD1 (6 bases). The CDR3 has 11 residues. The germline CDR1 and CDR2 sequences are GTSNPN and SVGIG (reference sequence). Trimming took 4 bases from V and 7 from J, leaving 9 bases between them. The CDR3 DNA sequence: TGTGCCTGGACACAGGGAAATACGCAGTATTTT. This sequence encodes CAWTQGNTQYF.

This chain links TRBV7-9 with TRBJ1-5; possible D gene TRBD1, 5 bases. The CDR3 contains 12 residues. V lost 2 bases and J lost 6, with 5 bases in between. Germline-derived CDR1 and CDR2 are SEHNR and FQNEAQ (reference sequence). The CDR3 DNA reads as TGTGCCAGCAGCTTAACAGGTCAGCCCCAGCATTTT. This codes for CASSLTGQPQHF.

CDR3 DNA: TGTGCCAGCAGTTTATTAACCTCTGGCTACACCTTC. This codes for CASSLLTSGYTF. The chain joins TRBV28 to TRBJ1-2, with D hard to call. The CDR3 covers 12 residues. V lost 1 base to trimming and J lost 7 bases, with 7 bases between them. Germline-derived CDR1 and CDR2 are MDHEN and SYDVKM.